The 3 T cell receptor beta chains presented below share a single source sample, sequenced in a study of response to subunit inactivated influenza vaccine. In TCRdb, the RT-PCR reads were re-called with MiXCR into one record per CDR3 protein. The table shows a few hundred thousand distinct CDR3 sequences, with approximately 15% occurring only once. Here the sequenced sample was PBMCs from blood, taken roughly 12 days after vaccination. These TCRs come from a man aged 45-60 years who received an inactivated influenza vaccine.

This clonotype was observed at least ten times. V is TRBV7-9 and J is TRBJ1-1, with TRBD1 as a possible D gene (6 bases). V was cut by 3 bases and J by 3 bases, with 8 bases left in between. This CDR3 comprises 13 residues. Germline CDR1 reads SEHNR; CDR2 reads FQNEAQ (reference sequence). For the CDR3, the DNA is TGTGCCAGCAGCTTCGGGGGCGACACTGAAGCTTTCTTT. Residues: CASSFGGDTEAFF.

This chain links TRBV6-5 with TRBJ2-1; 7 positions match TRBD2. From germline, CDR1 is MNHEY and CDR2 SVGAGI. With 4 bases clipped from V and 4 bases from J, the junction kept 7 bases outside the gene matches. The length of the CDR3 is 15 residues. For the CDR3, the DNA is TGTGCCAGCAGTTCTTTGGGGGGGGTATACAATGAGCAGTTCTTC. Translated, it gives CASSSLGGVYNEQFF.

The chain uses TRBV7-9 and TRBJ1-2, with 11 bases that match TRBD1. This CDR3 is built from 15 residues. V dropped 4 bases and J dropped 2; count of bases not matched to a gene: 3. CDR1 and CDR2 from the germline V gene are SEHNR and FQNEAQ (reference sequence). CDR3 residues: CASSYRDRGNYGYTF. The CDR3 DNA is TGTGCCAGCAGCTATAGGGACAGGGGGAACTATGGCTACACCTTC.